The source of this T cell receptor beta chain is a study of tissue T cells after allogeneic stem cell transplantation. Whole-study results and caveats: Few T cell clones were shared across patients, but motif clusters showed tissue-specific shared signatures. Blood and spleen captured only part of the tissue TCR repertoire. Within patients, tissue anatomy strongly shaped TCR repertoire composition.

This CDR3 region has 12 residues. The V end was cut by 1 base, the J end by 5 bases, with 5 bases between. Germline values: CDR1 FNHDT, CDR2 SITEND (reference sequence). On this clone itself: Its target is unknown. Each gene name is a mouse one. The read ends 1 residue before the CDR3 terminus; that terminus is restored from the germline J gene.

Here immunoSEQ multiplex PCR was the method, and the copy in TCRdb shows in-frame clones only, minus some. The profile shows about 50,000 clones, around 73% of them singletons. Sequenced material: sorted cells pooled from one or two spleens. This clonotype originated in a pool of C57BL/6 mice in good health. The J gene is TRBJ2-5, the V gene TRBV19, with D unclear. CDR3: CASSIRRDTQYF. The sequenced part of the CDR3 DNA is TGTGCCAGCAGTATACGCAGAGACACCCAGTAC.